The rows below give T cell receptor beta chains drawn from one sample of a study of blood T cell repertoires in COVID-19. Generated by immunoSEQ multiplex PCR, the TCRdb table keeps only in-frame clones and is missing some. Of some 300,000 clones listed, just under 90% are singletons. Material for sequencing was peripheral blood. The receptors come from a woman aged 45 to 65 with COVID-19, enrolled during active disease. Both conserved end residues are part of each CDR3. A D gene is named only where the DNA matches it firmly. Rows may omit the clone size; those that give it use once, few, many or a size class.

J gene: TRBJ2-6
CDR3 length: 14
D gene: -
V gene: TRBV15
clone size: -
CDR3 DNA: TGTGCCACCAGCAGACGGGTTGGGGCCAACGTCCTGACTTTC
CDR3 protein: CATSRRVGANVLTF

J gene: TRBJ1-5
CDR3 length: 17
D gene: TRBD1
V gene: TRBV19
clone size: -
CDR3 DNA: TGTGCCAGTAGTATAGCAGGGACAGGGAATAGCAATCAGCCCCAGCATTTT
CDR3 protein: CASSIAGTGNSNQPQHF

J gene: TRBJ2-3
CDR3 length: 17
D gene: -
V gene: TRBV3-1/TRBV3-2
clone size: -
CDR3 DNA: TGTGCCAGCAGCCAAGATGGAGGGGCAGGGTTCACAGATACGCAGTATTTT
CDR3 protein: CASSQDGGAGFTDTQYF

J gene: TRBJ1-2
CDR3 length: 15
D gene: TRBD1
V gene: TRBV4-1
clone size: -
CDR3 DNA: TGCGCCAGCAGCCAAGACCTACAGGGGTACTATGGCTACACCTTC
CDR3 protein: CASSQDLQGYYGYTF

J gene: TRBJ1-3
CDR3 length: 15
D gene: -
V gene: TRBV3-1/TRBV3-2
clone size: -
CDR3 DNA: TGTGCCAGCAGCCAAGGAAAACGAGGTGGAAACACCATATATTTT
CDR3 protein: CASSQGKRGGNTIYF

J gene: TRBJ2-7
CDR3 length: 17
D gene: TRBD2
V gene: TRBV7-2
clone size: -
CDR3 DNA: TGTGCCAGCAGCCTAACCGCCATACTAGCGGGCGTCTACGAGCAGTACTTC
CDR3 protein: CASSLTAILAGVYEQYF

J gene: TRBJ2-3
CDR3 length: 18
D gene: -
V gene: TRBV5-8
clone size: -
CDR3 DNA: TGTGCCAGCAGCTTGGATAAGCGGAGGACCTCTAGCACAGATACGCAGTATTTT
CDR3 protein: CASSLDKRRTSSTDTQYF

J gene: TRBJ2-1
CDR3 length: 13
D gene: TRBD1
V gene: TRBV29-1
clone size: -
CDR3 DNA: TGCAGCGTCGCCCGAGACAGGGGTAATGAGCAGTTCTTC
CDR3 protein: CSVARDRGNEQFF

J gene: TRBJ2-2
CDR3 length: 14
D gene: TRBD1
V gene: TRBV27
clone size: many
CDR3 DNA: TGTGCCAGCAGGCTGGGACAGAGCACCGGGGAGCTGTTTTTT
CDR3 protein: CASRLGQSTGELFF

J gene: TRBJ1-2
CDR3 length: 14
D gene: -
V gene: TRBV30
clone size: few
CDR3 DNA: TGTGCCTGGATGGGACACCTAGCTAACTATGGCTACACCTTC
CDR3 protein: CAWMGHLANYGYTF

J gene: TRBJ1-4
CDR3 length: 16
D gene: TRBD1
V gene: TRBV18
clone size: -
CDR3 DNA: TGTGCCAGCTCACCGGTGGCCGGGACAGCTAATGAAAAACTGTTTTTT
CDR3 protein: CASSPVAGTANEKLFF

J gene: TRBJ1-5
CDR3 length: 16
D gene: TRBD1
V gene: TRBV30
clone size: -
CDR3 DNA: TGTGCCTGGAGCCCCGGGACAGGGGTTTACAATCAGCCCCAGCATTTT
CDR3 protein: CAWSPGTGVYNQPQHF

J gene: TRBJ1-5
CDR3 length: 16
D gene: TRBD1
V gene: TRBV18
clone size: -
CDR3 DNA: TGTGCCAGCTCACCTACAACAGGGGGCGCAAATCAGCCCCAGCATTTT
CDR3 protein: CASSPTTGGANQPQHF

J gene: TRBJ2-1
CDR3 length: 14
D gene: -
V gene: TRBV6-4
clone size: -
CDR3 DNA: TGTGCCAGCAGAGTGGAGGGTCGGGGTGGTGAGCAGTTCTTC
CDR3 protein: CASRVEGRGGEQFF

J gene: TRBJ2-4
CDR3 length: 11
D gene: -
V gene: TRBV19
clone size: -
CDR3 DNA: TGTGCCAGTAGTCAGTTGCTCATTCAGTACTTC
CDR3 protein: CASSQLLIQYF

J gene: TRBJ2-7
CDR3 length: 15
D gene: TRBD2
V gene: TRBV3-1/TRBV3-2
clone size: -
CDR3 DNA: TGTGCCAGCACCATAGCGGGAGGGCCTGTCTACGAGCAGTACTTC
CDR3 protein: CASTIAGGPVYEQYF

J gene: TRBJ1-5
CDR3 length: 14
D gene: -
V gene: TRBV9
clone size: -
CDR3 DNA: TGTGCCAGCAGCGCGACAGGTGGGAGTCAGCCCCAGCATTTT
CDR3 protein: CASSATGGSQPQHF

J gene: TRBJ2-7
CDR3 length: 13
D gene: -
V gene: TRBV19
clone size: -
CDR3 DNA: TGTGCCAGCTCCGGGACTCTCTCCTACGAGCAGTACTTC
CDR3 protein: CASSGTLSYEQYF

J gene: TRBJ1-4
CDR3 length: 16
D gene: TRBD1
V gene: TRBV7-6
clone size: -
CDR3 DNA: TGTGCCAGCAGCCTAGGGGACAGGGGCCCCTACGAAAAACTGTTTTTT
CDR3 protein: CASSLGDRGPYEKLFF

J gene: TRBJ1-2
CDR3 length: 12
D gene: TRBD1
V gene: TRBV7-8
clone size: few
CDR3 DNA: TGTGCCAGCAGCTACCCGACAGGGCCTTGCACCTTC
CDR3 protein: CASSYPTGPCTF

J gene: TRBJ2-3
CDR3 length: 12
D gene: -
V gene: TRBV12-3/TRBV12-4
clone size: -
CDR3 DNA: TGTGCCAGCAGCCCAACTACAGGTACGCAGTATTTT
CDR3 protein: CASSPTTGTQYF

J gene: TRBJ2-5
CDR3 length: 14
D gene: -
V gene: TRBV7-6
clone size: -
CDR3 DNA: TGTGCCAGCAGCCTCGTAGCGGTTCAAGAGACCCAGTACTTC
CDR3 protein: CASSLVAVQETQYF

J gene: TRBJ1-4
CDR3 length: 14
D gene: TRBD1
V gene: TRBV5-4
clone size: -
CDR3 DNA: TGTGCCAGCAGCCGGGACAGATATAATGAAAAACTGTTTTTT
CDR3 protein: CASSRDRYNEKLFF

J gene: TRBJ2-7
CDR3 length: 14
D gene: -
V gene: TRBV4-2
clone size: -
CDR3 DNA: TGTGCCAGCAGCCAAGTTCGAGGGCTCAACGAGCAGTACTTC
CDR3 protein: CASSQVRGLNEQYF

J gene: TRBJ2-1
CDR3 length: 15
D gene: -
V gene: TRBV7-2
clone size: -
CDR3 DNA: TGTGCCAGCAGCTTAGGCCCTACAGAACACAATGAGCAGTTCTTC
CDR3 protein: CASSLGPTEHNEQFF

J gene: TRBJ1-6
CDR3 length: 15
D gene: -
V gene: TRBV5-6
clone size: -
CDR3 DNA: TGTGCCAGCAGCGCATTCACGGGAAATAATTCACCCCTCCACTTT
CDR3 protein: CASSAFTGNNSPLHF

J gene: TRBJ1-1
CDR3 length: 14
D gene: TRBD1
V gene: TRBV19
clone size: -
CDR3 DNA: TGTGCCAGTAGTAGAGGACAGGGGGGGACTGAAGCTTTCTTT
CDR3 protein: CASSRGQGGTEAFF

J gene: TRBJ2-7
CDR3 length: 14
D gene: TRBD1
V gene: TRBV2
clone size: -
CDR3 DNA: TGTGCCAGCGTCCCCGGGACAGTCTCCTACGAGCAGTACTTC
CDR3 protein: CASVPGTVSYEQYF

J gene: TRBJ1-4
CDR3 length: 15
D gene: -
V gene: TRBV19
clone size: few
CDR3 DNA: TGTGCCAGTAGTACAGGGACTGCAACTAATGAAAAACTGTTTTTT
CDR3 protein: CASSTGTATNEKLFF

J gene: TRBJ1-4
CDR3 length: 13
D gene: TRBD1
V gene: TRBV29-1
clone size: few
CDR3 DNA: TGCAGCGTTGCGGACAGGCCAAATGAAAAACTGTTTTTT
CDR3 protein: CSVADRPNEKLFF

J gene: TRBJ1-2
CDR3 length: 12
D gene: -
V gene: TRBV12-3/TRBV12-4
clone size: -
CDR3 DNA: TGTGCCAGCAGTAGAGATAACTATGGCTACACCTTC
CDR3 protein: CASSRDNYGYTF

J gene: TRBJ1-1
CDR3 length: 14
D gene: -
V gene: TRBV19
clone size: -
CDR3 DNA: TGTGCCAGTAGTACTCAGGGGATGAACACTGAAGCTTTCTTT
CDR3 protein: CASSTQGMNTEAFF

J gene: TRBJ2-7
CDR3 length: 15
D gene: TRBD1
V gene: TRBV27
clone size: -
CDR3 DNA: TGTGCCAGCGGGCAGGGGGAGCCCTCTACCTACGAGCAGTACTTC
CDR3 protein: CASGQGEPSTYEQYF

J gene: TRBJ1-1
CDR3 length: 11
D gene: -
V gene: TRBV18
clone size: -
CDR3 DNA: TGTGCCAGCTCACAAACAGGGGAAGCTTTCTTT
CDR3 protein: CASSQTGEAFF

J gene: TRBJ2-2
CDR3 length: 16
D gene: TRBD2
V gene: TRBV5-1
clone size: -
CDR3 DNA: TGCGCCAGCAGCCCCAGTAGCGGGGTGAACACCGGGGAGCTGTTTTTT
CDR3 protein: CASSPSSGVNTGELFF

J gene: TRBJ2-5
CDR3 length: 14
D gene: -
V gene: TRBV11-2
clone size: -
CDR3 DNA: TGTGCCAGCGTGAAGTCAGGTATCCAAGAGACCCAGTACTTC
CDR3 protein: CASVKSGIQETQYF

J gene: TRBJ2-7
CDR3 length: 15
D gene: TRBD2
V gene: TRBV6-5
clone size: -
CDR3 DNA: TGTGCCAGCAGTCCCCCAGGGACTAGCTTCTACGAGCAGTACTTC
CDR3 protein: CASSPPGTSFYEQYF

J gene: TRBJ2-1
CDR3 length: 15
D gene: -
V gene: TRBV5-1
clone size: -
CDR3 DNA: TGCGCCAGCAGCTTGGTGACACCCTCCTACAATGAGCAGTTCTTC
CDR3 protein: CASSLVTPSYNEQFF

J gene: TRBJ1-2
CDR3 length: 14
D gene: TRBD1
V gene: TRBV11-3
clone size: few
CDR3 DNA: TGTGCCAGCAGCTTAGGGGACAGGGTCTGGGGCTACACCTTC
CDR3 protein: CASSLGDRVWGYTF

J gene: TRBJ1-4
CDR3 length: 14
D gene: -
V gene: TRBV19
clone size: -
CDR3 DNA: TGTGCCAGTAGTATCCCCGGTTTGCGCGAAAAACTGTTTTTT
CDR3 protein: CASSIPGLREKLFF

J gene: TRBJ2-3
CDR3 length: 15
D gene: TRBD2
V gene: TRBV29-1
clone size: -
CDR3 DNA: TGCAGCGTTGATGGGGCGGGAGGGCCTCAGGATACGCAGTATTTT
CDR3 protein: CSVDGAGGPQDTQYF

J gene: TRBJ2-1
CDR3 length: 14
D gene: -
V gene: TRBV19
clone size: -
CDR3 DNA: TGTGCCAGTATGGGCCGCACACCCTACAATGAGCAGTTCTTC
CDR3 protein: CASMGRTPYNEQFF

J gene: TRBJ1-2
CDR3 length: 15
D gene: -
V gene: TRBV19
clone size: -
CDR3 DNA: TGTGCCAGTAGTTCTAAGGACAGCCTTAACTATGGCTACACCTTC
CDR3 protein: CASSSKDSLNYGYTF

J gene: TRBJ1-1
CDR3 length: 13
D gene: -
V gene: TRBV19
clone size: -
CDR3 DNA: TGTGCCAGTAGTATAACCCGGACAGTTGAAGCTTTCTTT
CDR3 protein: CASSITRTVEAFF

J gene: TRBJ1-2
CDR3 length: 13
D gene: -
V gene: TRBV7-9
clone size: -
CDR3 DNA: TGTGCCAGCAGCTTGCCAGGCCCTTTTCCAGAAGCCTTC
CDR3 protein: CASSLPGPFPEAF

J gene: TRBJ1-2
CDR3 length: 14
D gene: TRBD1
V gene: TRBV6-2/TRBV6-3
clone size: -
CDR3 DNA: TGTGCCAGCAGTCGGGACAGGGGAGGCTATGGCTACACCTTC
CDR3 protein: CASSRDRGGYGYTF

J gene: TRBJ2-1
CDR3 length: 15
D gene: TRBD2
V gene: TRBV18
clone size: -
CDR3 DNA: TGTGCCAGCTCACCAACACTAGCGGCAGACAATGAGCAGTTCTTC
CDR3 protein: CASSPTLAADNEQFF

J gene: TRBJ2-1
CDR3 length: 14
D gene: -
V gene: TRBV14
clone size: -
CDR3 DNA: TGTGCCAGCAGCCCCTTCGGCGGTTACAATGAGCAGTTCTTC
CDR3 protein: CASSPFGGYNEQFF

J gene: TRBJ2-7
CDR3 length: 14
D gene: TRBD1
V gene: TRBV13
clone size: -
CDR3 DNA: TGTGCCAGCAGCTTTTCTGGACAGGGTTACGAGCAGTACTTC
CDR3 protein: CASSFSGQGYEQYF